Below, one T cell receptor (beta chain) is given with its context. Its antigen is not known. These data are taken from a study of OX40 agonist ivuxolimab in advanced cancers. For the study at large: Hepatocellular carcinoma, melanoma, renal cell or head and neck cancer was diagnosed in the dose-escalation patients. From roughly 20 to 85 years was the age range, with a mean of around 60 years, and about 83% were male.

Data came from immunoSEQ multiplex PCR; TCRdb stores just in-frame clones and leaves some out. This sample yields 75,000 to 100,000 clones, of which roughly nine tenths are seen a single time; 0.5% to 0.55% belongs to the top ten. Study-wide points: Researchers did not establish what antigens the expanded peripheral T cells target.

Sequencing used CD4+ or CD8+ T cells sorted from blood, obtained in a trial of the OX40 agonist ivuxolimab. The receptor was derived from an adult with an advanced solid tumor such as melanoma, head and neck, liver or kidney cancer.

The DNA of the CDR3 is TGCGCCAGCAGCTTACACCCGGGACAGCAAAACACTGAAGCTTTCTTT. Amino acid sequence: CASSLHPGQQNTEAFF. This sequence joins TRBV5-1 and TRBJ1-1; TRBD1 aligns across 7 bases. Germline V CDR1 and CDR2: SGHRS, YFSETQ. V gave up 2 bases and J gave up 2 bases; unmatched junction bases: 9. There are 16 residues in the CDR3.